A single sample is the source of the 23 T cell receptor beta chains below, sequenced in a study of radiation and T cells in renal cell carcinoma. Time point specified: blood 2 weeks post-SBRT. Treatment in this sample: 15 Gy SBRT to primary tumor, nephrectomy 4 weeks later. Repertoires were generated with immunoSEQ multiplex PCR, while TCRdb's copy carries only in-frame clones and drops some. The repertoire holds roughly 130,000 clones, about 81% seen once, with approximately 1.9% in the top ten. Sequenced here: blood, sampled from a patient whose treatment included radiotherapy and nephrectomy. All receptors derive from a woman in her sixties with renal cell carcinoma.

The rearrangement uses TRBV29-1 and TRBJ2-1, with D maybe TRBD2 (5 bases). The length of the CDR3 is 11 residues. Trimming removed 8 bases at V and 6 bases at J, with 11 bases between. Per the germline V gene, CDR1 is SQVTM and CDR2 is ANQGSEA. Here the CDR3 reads CSLRRSNEQFF. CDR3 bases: TGCAGCCTCAGGAGGAGCAATGAGCAGTTCTTC.

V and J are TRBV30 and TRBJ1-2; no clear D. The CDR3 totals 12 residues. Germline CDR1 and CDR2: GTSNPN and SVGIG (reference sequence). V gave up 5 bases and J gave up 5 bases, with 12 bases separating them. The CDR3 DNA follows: TGTGCCTGGCCCCGGGGAGGGTATGGCTACACCTTC. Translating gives CAWPRGGYGYTF.

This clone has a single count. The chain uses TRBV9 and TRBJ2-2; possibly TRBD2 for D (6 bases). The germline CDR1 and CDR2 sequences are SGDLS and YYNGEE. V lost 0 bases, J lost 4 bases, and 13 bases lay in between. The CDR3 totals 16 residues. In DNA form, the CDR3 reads TGTGCCAGCAGCGTAGGGGGCCGGAGGGCCACCGGGGAGCTGTTTTTT. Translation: CASSVGGRRATGELFF.

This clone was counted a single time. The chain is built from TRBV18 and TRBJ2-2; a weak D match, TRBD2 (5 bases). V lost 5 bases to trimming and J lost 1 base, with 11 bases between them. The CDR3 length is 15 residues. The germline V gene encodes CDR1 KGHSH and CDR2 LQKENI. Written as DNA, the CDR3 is TGTGCCAGCTCAACATTGGGAGTGAACACCGGGGAGCTGTTTTTT. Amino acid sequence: CASSTLGVNTGELFF.

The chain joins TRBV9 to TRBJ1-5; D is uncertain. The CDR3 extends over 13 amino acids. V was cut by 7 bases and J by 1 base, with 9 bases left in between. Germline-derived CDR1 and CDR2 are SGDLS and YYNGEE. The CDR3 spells CASGEGSNQPQHF. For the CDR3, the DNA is TGTGCCAGCGGGGAGGGAAGCAATCAGCCCCAGCATTTT.

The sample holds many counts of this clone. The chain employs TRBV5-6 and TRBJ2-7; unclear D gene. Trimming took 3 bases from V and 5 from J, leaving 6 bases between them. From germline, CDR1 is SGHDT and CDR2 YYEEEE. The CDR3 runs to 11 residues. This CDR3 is CASSWKHEQYF. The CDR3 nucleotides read TGTGCCAGCAGCTGGAAGCACGAGCAGTACTTC. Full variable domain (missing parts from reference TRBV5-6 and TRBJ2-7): DAGVTQSPTHLIKTRGQQVTLRCSPKSGHDTVSWYQQALGQGPQFIFQYYEEEERQRGNFPDRFSGHQFPNYSSELNVNALLLGDSALYLCASSWKHEQYFGPGTRLTVT.

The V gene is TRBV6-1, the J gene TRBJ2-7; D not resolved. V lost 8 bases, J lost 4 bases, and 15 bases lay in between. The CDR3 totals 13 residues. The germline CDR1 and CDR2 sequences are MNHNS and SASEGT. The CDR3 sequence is CASLMTTFYEQYF. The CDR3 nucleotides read TGTGCCAGCCTTATGACAACTTTTTACGAGCAGTACTTC.

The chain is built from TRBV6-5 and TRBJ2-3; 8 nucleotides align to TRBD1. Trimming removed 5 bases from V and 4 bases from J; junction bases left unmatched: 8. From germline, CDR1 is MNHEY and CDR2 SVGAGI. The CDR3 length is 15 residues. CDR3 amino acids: CASSLRTGWADTQYF. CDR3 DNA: TGTGCCAGCAGTCTCCGGACAGGGTGGGCAGATACGCAGTATTTT.

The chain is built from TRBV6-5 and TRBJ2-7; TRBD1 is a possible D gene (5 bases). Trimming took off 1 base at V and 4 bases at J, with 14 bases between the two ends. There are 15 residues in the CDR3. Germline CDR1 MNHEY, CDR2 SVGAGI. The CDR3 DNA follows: TGTGCCAGCAGTTACTACCAGGGCGGTGGGTACGAGCAGTACTTC. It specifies CASSYYQGGGYEQYF.

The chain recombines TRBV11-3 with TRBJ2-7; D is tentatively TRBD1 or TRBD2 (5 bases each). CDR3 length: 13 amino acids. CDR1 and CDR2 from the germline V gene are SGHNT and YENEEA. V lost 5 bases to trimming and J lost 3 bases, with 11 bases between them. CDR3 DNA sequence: TGTGCCAGCAGCCTCCGGGACGGCTACGAGCAGTACTTC. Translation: CASSLRDGYEQYF.

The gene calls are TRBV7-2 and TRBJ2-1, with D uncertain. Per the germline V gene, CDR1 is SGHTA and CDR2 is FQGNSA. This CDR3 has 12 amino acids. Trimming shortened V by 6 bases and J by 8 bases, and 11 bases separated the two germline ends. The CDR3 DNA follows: TGTGCCAGCAGGAAAGATCTCCATGAGCAGTTCTTC. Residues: CASRKDLHEQFF.

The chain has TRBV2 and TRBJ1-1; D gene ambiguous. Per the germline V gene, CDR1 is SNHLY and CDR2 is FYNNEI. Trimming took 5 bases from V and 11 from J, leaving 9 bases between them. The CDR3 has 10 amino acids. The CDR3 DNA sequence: TGTGCCAGCAGTACAGTGGGTGCTTTCTTT. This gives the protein CASSTVGAFF.

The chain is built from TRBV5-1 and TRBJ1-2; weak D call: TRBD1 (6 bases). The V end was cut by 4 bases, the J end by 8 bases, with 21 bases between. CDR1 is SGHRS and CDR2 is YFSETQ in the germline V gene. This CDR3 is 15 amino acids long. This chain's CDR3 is CASSGDGVQGIGYTF. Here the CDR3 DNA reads TGCGCCAGCAGCGGCGATGGGGTACAGGGAATCGGCTACACCTTC.

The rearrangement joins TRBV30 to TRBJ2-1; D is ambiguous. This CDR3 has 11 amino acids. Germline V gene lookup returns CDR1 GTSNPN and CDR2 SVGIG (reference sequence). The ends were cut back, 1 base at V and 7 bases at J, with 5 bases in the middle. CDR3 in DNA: TGTGCCTGGAGTGGGGCGAATGAGCAGTTCTTC. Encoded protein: CAWSGANEQFF.

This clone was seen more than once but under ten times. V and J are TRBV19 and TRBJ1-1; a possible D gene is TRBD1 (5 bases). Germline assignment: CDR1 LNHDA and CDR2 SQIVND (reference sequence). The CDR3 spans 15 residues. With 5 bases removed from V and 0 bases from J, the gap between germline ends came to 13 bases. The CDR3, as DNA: TGTGCCAGTAGTTACCGGGGCATCCTGAACACTGAAGCTTTCTTT. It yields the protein CASSYRGILNTEAFF.

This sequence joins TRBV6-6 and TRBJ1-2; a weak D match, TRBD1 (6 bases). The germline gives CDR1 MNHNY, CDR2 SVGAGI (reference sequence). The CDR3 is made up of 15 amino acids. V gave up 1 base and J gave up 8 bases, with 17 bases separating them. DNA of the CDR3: TGTGCCAGCAGTTACTGGGGGCTGGAGTCTGGCGGCTACACCTTC. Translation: CASSYWGLESGGYTF.

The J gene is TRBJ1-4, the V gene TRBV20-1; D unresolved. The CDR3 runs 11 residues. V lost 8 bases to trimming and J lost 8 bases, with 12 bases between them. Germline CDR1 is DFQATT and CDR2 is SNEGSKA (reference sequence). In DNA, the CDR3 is TGCAGTTCCTATTTCGAGGAAAAACTGTTTTTT. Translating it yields CSSYFEEKLFF.

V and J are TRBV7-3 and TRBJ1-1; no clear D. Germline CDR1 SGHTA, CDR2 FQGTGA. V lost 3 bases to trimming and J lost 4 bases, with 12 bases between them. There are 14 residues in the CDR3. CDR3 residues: CASSFLEDLTEAFF. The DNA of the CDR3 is TGTGCCAGCAGCTTCCTGGAAGACCTCACTGAAGCTTTCTTT.

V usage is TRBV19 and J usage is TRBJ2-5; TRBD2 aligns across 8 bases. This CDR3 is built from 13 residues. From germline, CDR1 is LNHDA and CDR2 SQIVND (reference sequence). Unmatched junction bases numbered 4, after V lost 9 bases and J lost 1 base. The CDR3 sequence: CASSRGGQETQYF. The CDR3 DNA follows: TGTGCCAGCTCTCGGGGGGGCCAAGAGACCCAGTACTTC.

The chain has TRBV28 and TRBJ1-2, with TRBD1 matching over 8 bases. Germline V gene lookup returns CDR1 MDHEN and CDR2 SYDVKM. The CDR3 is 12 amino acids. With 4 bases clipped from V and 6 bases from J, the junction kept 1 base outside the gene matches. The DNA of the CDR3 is TGTGCCAGCAGTTCGACAGGGGATGGCTACACCTTC. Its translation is CASSSTGDGYTF.

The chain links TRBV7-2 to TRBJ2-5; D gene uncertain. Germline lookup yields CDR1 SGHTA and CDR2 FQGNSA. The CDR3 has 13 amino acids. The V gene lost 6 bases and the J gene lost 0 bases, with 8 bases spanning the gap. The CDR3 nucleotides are TGTGCCAGCAGTTCCTCGTACCAAGAGACCCAGTACTTC. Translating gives CASSSSYQETQYF.

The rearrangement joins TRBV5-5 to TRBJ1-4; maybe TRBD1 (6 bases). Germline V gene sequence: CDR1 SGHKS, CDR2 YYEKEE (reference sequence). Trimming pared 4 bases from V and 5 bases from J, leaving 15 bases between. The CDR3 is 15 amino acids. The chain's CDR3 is CASSESGQLNEKLFF. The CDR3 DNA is TGTGCCAGCAGCGAGTCTGGACAGTTAAATGAAAAACTGTTTTTT.

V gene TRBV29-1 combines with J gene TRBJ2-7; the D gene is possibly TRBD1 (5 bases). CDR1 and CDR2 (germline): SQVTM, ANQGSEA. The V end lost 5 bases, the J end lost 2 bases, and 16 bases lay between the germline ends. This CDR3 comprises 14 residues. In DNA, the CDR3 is TGCAGCGTTTGGGTAGGGGCCACAACCTACGAGCAGTACTTC. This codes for CSVWVGATTYEQYF.